This T cell receptor (beta chain) was sequenced in a study of blood T cell repertoires in COVID-19. Looking at the study overall: Some COVID-19 samples were acute and others convalescent; all came from the United States, Italy and Spain. The analysed material was cDNA or gDNA that came from T cells, B-cell-depleted T cells, or PBMCs.

Original data processing: Nucleated cell number was recorded as an estimate derived from reference gene primer amplification. Profiling relied on immunoSEQ multiplex PCR, and the TCRdb table lists in-frame clones only, not all of them. For V, J and clone size, that table is used; D and trimming come from the DNA. The table has under 95,000 clones, approximately 88% seen once. V shed 3 bases and J 4 bases; nucleotides not matched to a gene: 9. The CDR3 is 16 residues long. The V gene's germline CDR1 is LGHDT and CDR2 YNNKEL (reference sequence). The clonotype comes from a woman older than 75 with active or convalescent COVID-19. The gene calls are TRBV3-1 (or the pseudogene TRBV3-2) and TRBJ2-7; 10 positions agree with TRBD2. Sequencing was done on a sample of peripheral blood. CDR3 sequence reads: CASSHVTSGTTYEQYF. The CDR3 coding sequence is TGTGCCAGCAGCCACGTAACTAGCGGGACGACTTACGAGCAGTACTTC.